A single TCR beta chain is shown here with its context. Methods used by the authors: It was from reference gene primer amplification that nucleated cell counts were estimated. TCRdb's copy holds only in-frame clones and misses some; the assay was immunoSEQ multiplex PCR. V, J and clone size are those of that table, while D and trimming were read from the DNA. The repertoire includes over 300,000 clones, about 83% of them detected once, and about 1.7% sits in the top ten. This entry is derived from a study of blood T cell repertoires in COVID-19. For the study at large: The origin of the acute and convalescent COVID-19 samples was the United States, Italy and Spain.

This TCR was recovered from a woman between 45 and 60 years old with acute or convalescent COVID-19. Sequencing input: peripheral blood.

CDR3 nucleotide sequence: TGCAGCGTACAGGGTCCCGCAAACACTGAAGCTTTCTTT. It translates to CSVQGPANTEAFF. V and J are TRBV29-1 and TRBJ1-1, with D possibly being TRBD1 (6 bases). The V gene lost 6 bases and the J gene lost 2 bases, with 13 bases spanning the gap. CDR3 length: 13 residues. The germline V gene has CDR1 SQVTM and CDR2 ANQGSEA.